The T cell receptor (beta chain) under discussion was sequenced for a study of blood T cell repertoires in COVID-19. Study overall: The United States, Italy and Spain provided the acute and convalescent COVID-19 samples. The analysed material was cDNA or gDNA that came from T cells, B-cell-depleted T cells, or PBMCs.

This clone occurred once. Source study methods: Researchers report that nucleated cell counts were estimated from reference gene primer amplification. The repertoire was sequenced with immunoSEQ multiplex PCR; TCRdb's copy has only in-frame clones and lacks some. The V and J calls and the clone size are those of that table, but D and trimming were determined from the DNA. The profile shows 250,000 to 300,000 clones, about 85% of them singletons. Sample: peripheral blood. This sequence was found in a young man with active or convalescent COVID-19.

CDR3 coding DNA: TGTGCCAGCAGCTTGTCTCAGGCGATTAGCACAGATACGCAGTATTTT. It codes for CASSLSQAISTDTQYF. J is TRBJ2-3 and V is TRBV5-6; D call uncertain. The CDR3 length is 16 residues. The germline V gene has CDR1 SGHDT and CDR2 YYEEEE. Trimming took 1 base from V and 0 from J, leaving 12 bases between them.